This T cell receptor beta chain is from a study of cytomegalovirus exposure and HLA in healthy donors. For this clone: Its antigen is not identified.

Germline CDR1 is MNHNS and CDR2 is SASEGT. J was trimmed by 1 base and V by 6 bases; bases with no gene match: 4. The CDR3 covers 15 residues. Study-wide results and caveats: Associated with cytomegalovirus, according to the listing, were around 160 TCR beta chains.

Some clones are missing from TCRdb's copy, which holds only in-frame ones; the method was immunoSEQ multiplex PCR. The top ten clones hold around 5.5% of a sample with about 200,000 clones, over 65% of them seen once. This receptor was identified in a woman in her late teens or twenties in good health and CMV-seronegative. The gene calls are TRBV6-1 and TRBJ2-2; 8 bases are a match to TRBD1. Material: PBMCs. CDR3 coding DNA: TGTGCCAGCAGCAGGACAGGGATGAACACCGGGGAGCTGTTTTTT. Translated, it gives CASSRTGMNTGELFF.